The present T cell receptor (beta chain) was sequenced within a study of Graves' ophthalmopathy and Graves' hyperthyroidism. Newly diagnosed hyperthyroidism donors, aged 18 to 65, duration under 2 months. Researchers took RNA transcripts and amplified TCR beta CDR3 regions from them. Investigators did first-round RT-PCR with HTBI primers, then second-round multiplex PCR. TCRdb re-called the multiplex PCR reads with MiXCR, one entry per CDR3 protein. This table has hundreds of thousands of distinct CDR3 sequences, approximately 21% appearing once. CDR1 is DFQATT and CDR2 is SNEGSKA in the germline V gene (reference sequence). Trimming left V 6 bases short and J 4 bases short, with 21 bases between. The CDR3 is made up of 15 amino acids. This clonotype was detected only a few times.

The source is a woman between 18 and 30 years old with stable Graves' hyperthyroidism. The chain recombines TRBV20-1 with TRBJ1-2, with D possibly matching TRBD1 (5 bases). The sequenced sample was peripheral blood. Here the CDR3 reads CSAKNRGRTFYGYTF. CDR3 coding DNA: TGCAGTGCAAAAAATCGGGGACGGACCTTCTATGGCTACACCTTC.